Listed below are T cell receptor beta chains from one sample, sequenced in a study of post-analysis software for immune sequencing data. TCRdb independently ran MiXCR on the PCR reads; one entry per CDR3 protein. The sample has some 240,000 distinct CDR3 sequences, 36% seen once. The sequenced sample was blood. These receptors were obtained from a girl aged 10 to 17 with multiple sclerosis. The CDR3 runs from the conserved cysteine through the conserved F or W. The D gene is left open where the match is weak. Clone size is shown for a subset of rows, as once, few, many or a class of expanded clone.

clone_size,j_call,d_call,v_call,cdr3_nt,cdr3_aa
many,TRBJ2-7,TRBD1,TRBV5-5,TGTGCCAGCAGTCGGGACAGGGGCGGCGAGCAGTACTTC,CASSRDRGGEQYF
many,TRBJ2-1,TRBD2,TRBV7-6,TGTGCCAGCAGCCCCTGGGGCCTGACTAGCGGGGGGGCCACGGAGCAGTTCTTC,CASSPWGLTSGGATEQFF
NA,TRBJ2-7,TRBD1,TRBV28,TGTGCCAGCAGCCCTGACAGGGCCCCCTACGAGCAGTACTTC,CASSPDRAPYEQYF
NA,TRBJ2-1,NA,TRBV20-1,TGCAGTGCTAGTCCGACGGTGCAGGGGCAGTTCTTC,CSASPTVQGQFF
few,TRBJ1-5,TRBD1,TRBV6-1,TGTGCCAGCAGTGAGACAGGGGGTAGTCAGCCCCAGCATTTT,CASSETGGSQPQHF
many,TRBJ1-1,NA,TRBV5-1,TGCGCCAGCAGCTTGGTCAGGGGAAGAACTGAAGCTTTCTTT,CASSLVRGRTEAFF
few,TRBJ1-1,TRBD1,TRBV7-9,TGTGCCAGCAGCTTACCCCAGGGGGCGGTCGGAGACACTGAAGCTTTCTTT,CASSLPQGAVGDTEAFF
many,TRBJ2-3,NA,TRBV5-6,TGTGCCAGCAGCTTGGTACGAGGCACAGATACGCAGTATTTT,CASSLVRGTDTQYF
few,TRBJ1-4,TRBD1,TRBV2,TGTGCCAGCAGGCCCACGGGACAGGGCCACGAAAAACTGTTTTTT,CASRPTGQGHEKLFF
NA,TRBJ2-5,TRBD1,TRBV12-3/TRBV12-4,TGTGTCAGCAGGCCTCGGGACAGGGGGGGCCGGGGGACTTCTTCACAAGAGACCCAGTACTTC,CVSRPRDRGGRGTSSQETQYF
NA,TRBJ1-2,NA,TRBV9,TGTGCCAGCAGCGTACAATCGGTGCCGTGGGGCTACACCTTC,CASSVQSVPWGYTF
many,TRBJ2-1,TRBD2,TRBV20-1,TGCAGTCAACTAGCGGGAGGGAACAATGAGCAGTTCTTC,CSQLAGGNNEQFF
many,TRBJ1-1,NA,TRBV5-1,TGCGCCAGCAGCCCGCGCAGGGGGAACACTGAAGCTTTCTTT,CASSPRRGNTEAFF